The T cell receptor (beta chain) under discussion was sequenced for a study of monozygotic twins with inflammatory bowel disease. Germline V CDR1 and CDR2: SNHLY, FYNNEI. This CDR3 has 16 amino acids. TCRdb re-called the 5' RACE reads, yielding one record per CDR3 amino acid sequence without DNA. The sample totals about 110,000 distinct CDR3 sequences; its top ten clones hold around 11%. Study-wide results and caveats: Nothing supported a single strong signal or clonotype that was associated with IBD.

On this clonotype: Its antigen is still unknown.

Isolation of total RNA was performed on whole blood, with no prior T cell sorting. The sequence derives from a human donor with ulcerative colitis or Crohn's disease, or a healthy co-twin of an affected twin (not recorded which). The chain uses TRBV2 and TRBJ2-1; TCRdb indicates TRBD2, and absent DNA this call remains unverified. Sequenced sample: blood. The CDR3 sequence is CASSDSAGGPYGEQFF.